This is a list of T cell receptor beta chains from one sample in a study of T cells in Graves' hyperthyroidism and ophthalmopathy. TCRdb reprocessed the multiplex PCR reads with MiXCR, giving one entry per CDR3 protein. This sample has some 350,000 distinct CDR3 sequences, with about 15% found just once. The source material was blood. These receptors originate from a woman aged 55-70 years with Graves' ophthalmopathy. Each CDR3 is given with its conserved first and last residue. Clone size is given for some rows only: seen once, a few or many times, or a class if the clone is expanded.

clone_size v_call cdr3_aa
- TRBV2 CASSGQGNSPLHF
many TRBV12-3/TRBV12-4 CASTRGLGETQYF
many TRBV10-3 CAISDGQGPTDTQYF
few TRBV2 CASSGVHSYEQYF
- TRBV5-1 CASSLGRNSEKLFF
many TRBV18 CASSPSGTETEAFF
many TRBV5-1 CASSVEWGTDTQYF
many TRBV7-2 CASSSGQGGNQPQHF
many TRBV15 CATSTRLAGAYNEQFF
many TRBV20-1 CSAYQGLSTEAFF
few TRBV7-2 CASSQSGGNEQFF
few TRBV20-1 CSARAGFDTQYF
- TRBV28 CASSWAAGRGDTQYF
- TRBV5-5 CASSARQGRYNEKLFF
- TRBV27 CASRAALGLVRYEQYF
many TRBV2 CASNQEGISNQPQHF
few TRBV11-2 CASSNRGGGEQFF
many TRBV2 CASSEGWRAPDTQYF
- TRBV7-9 CASSPPGQPNSPLHF
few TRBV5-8 CASSSRQGGSYNEQFF
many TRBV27 CASSLRFDSYYGYTF
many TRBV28 CASGLAGWGDTQYF
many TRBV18 CASTQDLSGNTIYF
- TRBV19 CASSPEGGLANEQFF
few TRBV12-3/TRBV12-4 CASRASNAGRELFF
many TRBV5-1 CASSPGVDEQYF
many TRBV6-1 CASSRGTDEETQYF
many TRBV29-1 CSVKTGRTSTDTQYF
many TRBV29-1 CSVLTPLPGQGISGEQFF